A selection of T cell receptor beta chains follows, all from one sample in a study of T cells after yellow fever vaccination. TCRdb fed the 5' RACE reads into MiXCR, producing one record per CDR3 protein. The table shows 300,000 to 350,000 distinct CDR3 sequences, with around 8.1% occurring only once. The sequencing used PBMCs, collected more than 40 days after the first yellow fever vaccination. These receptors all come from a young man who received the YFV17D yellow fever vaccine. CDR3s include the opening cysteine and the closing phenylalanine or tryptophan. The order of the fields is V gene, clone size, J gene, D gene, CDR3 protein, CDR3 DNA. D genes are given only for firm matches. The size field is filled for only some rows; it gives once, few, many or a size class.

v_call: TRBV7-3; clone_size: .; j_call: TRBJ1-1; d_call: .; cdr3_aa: CASSLQSKNTEAFF; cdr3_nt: TGTGCCAGCAGCTTACAGTCAAAGAACACTGAAGCTTTCTTT
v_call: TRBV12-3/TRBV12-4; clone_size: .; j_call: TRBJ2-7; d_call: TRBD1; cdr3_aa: CASSRTGEQYF; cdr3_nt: TGTGCCAGCAGTCGGACAGGCGAGCAGTACTTC
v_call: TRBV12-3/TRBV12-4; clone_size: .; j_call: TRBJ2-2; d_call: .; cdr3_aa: CASSLLEDTGELFF; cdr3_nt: TGTGCCAGCAGTTTACTTGAGGACACCGGGGAGCTGTTTTTT
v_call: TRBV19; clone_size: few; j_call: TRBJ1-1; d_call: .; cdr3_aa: CASSRREMTEAFF; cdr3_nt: TGTGCCAGTAGTAGGAGAGAGATGACTGAAGCTTTCTTT
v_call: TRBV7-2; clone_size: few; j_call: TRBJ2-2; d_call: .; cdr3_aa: CASSLGVEFTGELFF; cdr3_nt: TGTGCCAGCAGCTTAGGTGTGGAGTTCACCGGGGAGCTGTTTTTT
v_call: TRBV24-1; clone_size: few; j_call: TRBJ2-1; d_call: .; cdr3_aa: CATSDSSFGSGEGSYNEQFF; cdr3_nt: TGTGCCACCAGTGATTCCTCGTTCGGGTCAGGTGAGGGCTCCTACAATGAGCAGTTCTTC
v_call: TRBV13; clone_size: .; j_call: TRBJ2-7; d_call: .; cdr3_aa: CASSSIRAKTYEQYF; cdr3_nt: TGTGCCAGCAGCTCCATAAGGGCCAAAACCTACGAGCAGTACTTC
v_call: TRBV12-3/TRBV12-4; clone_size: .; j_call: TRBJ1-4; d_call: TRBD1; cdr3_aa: CASSWGQGGEKLFF; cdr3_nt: TGTGCCAGCAGTTGGGGACAGGGAGGCGAAAAACTGTTTTTT
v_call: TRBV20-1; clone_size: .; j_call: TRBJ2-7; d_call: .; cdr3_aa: CSAREAQNYEQYF; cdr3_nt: TGCAGTGCTAGAGAAGCACAGAATTACGAGCAGTACTTC
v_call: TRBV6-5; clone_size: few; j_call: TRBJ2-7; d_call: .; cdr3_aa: CASSYGDTPQYEQYF; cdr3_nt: TGTGCCAGCAGTTACGGGGACACCCCCCAATACGAGCAGTACTTC
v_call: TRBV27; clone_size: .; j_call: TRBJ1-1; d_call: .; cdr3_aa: CASSTKGVRAFF; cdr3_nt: TGTGCCAGCAGTACCAAGGGGGTCCGGGCTTTCTTT
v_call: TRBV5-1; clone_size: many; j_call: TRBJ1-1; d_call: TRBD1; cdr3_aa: CASSLGTANTEAFF; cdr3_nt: TGTGCCAGCAGCTTGGGGACAGCGAACACTGAAGCTTTCTTT
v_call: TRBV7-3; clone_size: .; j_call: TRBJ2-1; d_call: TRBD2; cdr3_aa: CASSPTLSGGVNEQFF; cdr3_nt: TGTGCCAGCAGCCCCACTCTTAGCGGGGGGGTCAATGAGCAGTTCTTC
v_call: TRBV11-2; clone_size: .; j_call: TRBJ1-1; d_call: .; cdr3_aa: CASSLVAGVNTEAFF; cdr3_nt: TGTGCCAGCAGCTTAGTGGCAGGGGTGAACACTGAAGCTTTCTTT
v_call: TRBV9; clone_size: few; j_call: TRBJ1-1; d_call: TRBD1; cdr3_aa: CASSAIDRALGTEAFF; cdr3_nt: TGTGCCAGCAGCGCTATCGACAGGGCTTTAGGCACTGAAGCTTTCTTT
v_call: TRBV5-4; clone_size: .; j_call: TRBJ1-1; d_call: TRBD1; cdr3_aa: CASSLGVVTGQLNTEAFF; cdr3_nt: TGTGCCAGCAGCTTGGGAGTGGTGACAGGGCAGCTGAACACTGAAGCTTTCTTT
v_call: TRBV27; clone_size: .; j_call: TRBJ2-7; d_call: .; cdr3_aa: CASSLYRAKNEQYF; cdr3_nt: TGTGCCAGCAGTTTATACAGGGCTAAGAACGAGCAGTACTTC
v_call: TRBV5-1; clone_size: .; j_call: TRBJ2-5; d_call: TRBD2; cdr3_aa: CASSRTSGNQETQYF; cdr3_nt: TGCGCCAGCAGCAGGACTAGCGGGAACCAAGAGACCCAGTACTTC
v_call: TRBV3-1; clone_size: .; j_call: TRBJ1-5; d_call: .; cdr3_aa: CASSQDKGFQPQHF; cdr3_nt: TGTGCCAGCAGCCAAGATAAGGGATTTCAGCCCCAGCATTTT
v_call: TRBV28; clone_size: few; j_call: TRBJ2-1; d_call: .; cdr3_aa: CASSQHPREDEQFF; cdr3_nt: TGTGCCAGCAGCCAACACCCGAGGGAGGATGAGCAGTTCTTC
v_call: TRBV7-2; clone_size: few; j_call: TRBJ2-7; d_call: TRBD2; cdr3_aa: CASSSKSTSGGAGLQYF; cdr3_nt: TGTGCCAGCAGCTCGAAAAGTACTAGCGGGGGGGCCGGTCTTCAGTACTTC
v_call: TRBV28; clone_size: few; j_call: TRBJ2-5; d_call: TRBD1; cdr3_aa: CASSPSDRDGTQYF; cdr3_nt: TGTGCCAGCAGTCCATCGGACAGGGATGGGACCCAGTACTTC
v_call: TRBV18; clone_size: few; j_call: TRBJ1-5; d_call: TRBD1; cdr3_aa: CASSLRSGTGFQPQHF; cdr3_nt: TGTGCCAGCTCACTCCGTTCCGGGACAGGTTTTCAGCCCCAGCATTTT
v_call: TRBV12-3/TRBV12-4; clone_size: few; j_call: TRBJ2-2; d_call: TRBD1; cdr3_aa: CASSFEDRGFAGELFF; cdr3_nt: TGTGCCAGCAGTTTCGAGGACAGGGGTTTCGCCGGGGAGCTGTTTTTT
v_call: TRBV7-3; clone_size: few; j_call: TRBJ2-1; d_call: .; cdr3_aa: CASSSGTGGPYNEQFF; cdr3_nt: TGTGCCAGCAGCTCCGGGACGGGGGGCCCCTACAATGAGCAGTTCTTC
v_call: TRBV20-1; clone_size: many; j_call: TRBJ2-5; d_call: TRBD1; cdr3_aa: CSAREDRGKETQYF; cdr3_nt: TGCAGTGCTAGAGAGGACAGGGGGAAAGAGACCCAGTACTTC
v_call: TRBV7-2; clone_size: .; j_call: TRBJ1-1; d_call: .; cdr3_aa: CASSADRTSTEAFF; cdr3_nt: TGTGCCAGCAGCGCCGATAGGACAAGCACTGAAGCTTTCTTT
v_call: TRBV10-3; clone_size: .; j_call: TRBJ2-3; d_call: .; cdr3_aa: CAISEPGGTDTQYF; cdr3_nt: TGTGCCATCAGTGAACCGGGGGGCACAGATACGCAGTATTTT
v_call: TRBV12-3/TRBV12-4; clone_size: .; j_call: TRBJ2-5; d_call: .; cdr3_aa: CASSLVAASGTQYF; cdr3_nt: TGTGCCAGCAGTTTAGTGGCAGCGTCAGGGACCCAGTACTTC
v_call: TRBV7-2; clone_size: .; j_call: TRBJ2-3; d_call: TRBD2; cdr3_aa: CASSPLAGGYTDTQYF; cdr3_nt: TGTGCCAGCAGCCCACTAGCGGGGGGGTACACAGATACGCAGTATTTT
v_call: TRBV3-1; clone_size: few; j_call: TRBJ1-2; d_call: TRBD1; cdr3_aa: CASSHRDRGLGYTF; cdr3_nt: TGTGCCAGCAGCCACCGGGACAGGGGGCTGGGCTACACCTTC